The source of this T cell receptor (beta chain) is a study of beta chain features in type 1 diabetes. Expressed TCRB transcripts were sequenced after all isolated RNA was converted to cDNA. Profiling relied on immunoSEQ multiplex PCR, and the TCRdb table lists in-frame clones only, not all of them. Among about 320,000 clones listed, 14% were seen once. Every participating donor gave one draw, a heparinised blood sample averaging roughly 0.12 L. Over 95% purity was reached by all sorted populations. From germline, CDR1 is ENHRY and CDR2 SYGVKD. V was trimmed by 10 bases and J by 4 bases, leaving 15 bases between them. CDR3 length equals 13 residues. This clone was recorded a few times.

The sequence came from a man in his thirties or forties in good health. The chain uses TRBV10-3 and TRBJ2-3; tentatively, D is TRBD2 (7 bases). Sequencing was done on a sample of central memory CD4+ T cells from blood. The DNA for the CDR3 is TGTGCCAGCAGGGAGGGACATCCAGATACGCAGTATTTT. Protein sequence: CASREGHPDTQYF.